Listed below are T cell receptor beta chains from one sample, sequenced in a study of blood T cell repertoires in COVID-19. Repertoires were generated with immunoSEQ multiplex PCR, while TCRdb's copy carries only in-frame clones and drops some. The sample carries roughly 360,000 clones, about four fifths recorded once. Material for sequencing was peripheral blood. These receptors came from a human donor with acute or convalescent COVID-19. The donor label of this sample is uncertain. CDR3s include the opening cysteine and the closing phenylalanine or tryptophan. The D gene is left open where the match is weak. Clone size, where shown, is once, few, many, or a class for clones that have expanded.

.,TRBJ1-3,.,TRBV9,TGTGCCAGCAGCGTAGTGCCAGGGGAGAATGGTGGAAACACCATATATTTT,CASSVVPGENGGNTIYF
.,TRBJ1-5,.,TRBV5-1,TGCGCCAGCAGCACGACAGACAATCAGCCCCAGCATTTT,CASSTTDNQPQHF
.,TRBJ1-2,.,TRBV24-1,TGTGCCACCAGTGATGGGACTCCCGATGGCTACACCTTC,CATSDGTPDGYTF
.,TRBJ2-3,TRBD2,TRBV6-5,TGTGCCAGCAGTTACGGAGCGGGAGGGCCCACTCATACGCAGTATTTT,CASSYGAGGPTHTQYF
.,TRBJ2-7,.,TRBV6-5,TGTGCCAGCAGTTACGATCAGATCGGCGGCCACGAGCAGTACTTC,CASSYDQIGGHEQYF
.,TRBJ2-1,TRBD1,TRBV7-6,TGTGCCAGCAGCCTTGGGACAGGGATGGGCAATGAGCAGTTCTTC,CASSLGTGMGNEQFF
once,TRBJ1-1,.,TRBV19,TGTGCCAGTAGTATACGTGGGGGGTATGAAGCTTTCTTT,CASSIRGGYEAFF
.,TRBJ2-7,.,TRBV2,TGTGCCAGCAGCCAATCCTACGAGCAGTACTTC,CASSQSYEQYF
once,TRBJ2-5,TRBD1,TRBV28,TGTGCCAGCAGTGTCTTCACAGGGGGCGCTTCGGAGACCCAGTACTTC,CASSVFTGGASETQYF
few,TRBJ1-6,.,TRBV3-1/TRBV3-2,TGTGCCAGCAGCCAGCTGCGGGGGGGATCCTATAATTCACCCCTCCACTTT,CASSQLRGGSYNSPLHF
few,TRBJ2-7,.,TRBV10-3,TGTGCCATCAGTGACGGGGGTGATAAAACCTACGAGCAGTACTTC,CAISDGGDKTYEQYF
.,TRBJ1-6,TRBD1,TRBV5-5,TGTGCCAGCAGCGGGGGACAGGGGTATAATTCACCCCTCCACTTT,CASSGGQGYNSPLHF
.,TRBJ1-1,TRBD1,TRBV18,TGTGCCAGCTCACCCCTACCGACAGGGGGCGGAACTGAAGCTTTCTTT,CASSPLPTGGGTEAFF
.,TRBJ2-1,TRBD2,TRBV4-1,TGCGCCAGCAGCCAAGATATCGAGCGGGGGGGTTACAATGAGCAGTTCTTC,CASSQDIERGGYNEQFF
.,TRBJ1-5,.,TRBV4-1,TGCGCCAGCAGCCAAGGTTTCAGGGTTCAGCCCCAGCATTTT,CASSQGFRVQPQHF
.,TRBJ1-2,.,TRBV2,TGTGCCAGGGGGAAAGGTCTCAGGGATGGCTACACCTTC,CARGKGLRDGYTF
few,TRBJ2-7,TRBD1,TRBV6-5,TGTGCCAGCCTACCTCGACAGGGTAAAGACGAGCAGTACTTC,CASLPRQGKDEQYF
.,TRBJ2-2,.,TRBV5-4,TGTGCCAGCAGCTTGAAGCAGGGGCTGACCGGGGAGCTGTTTTTT,CASSLKQGLTGELFF
.,TRBJ1-3,TRBD1,TRBV6-5,TGTGCCAGCAGTTACGGACAGGAAGGAAACACCATATATTTT,CASSYGQEGNTIYF
.,TRBJ1-3,TRBD1,TRBV13,TGTGCCAGCAGCTTGGACAGGGGGCCTGGAAACACCATATATTTT,CASSLDRGPGNTIYF
once,TRBJ1-1,TRBD1,TRBV5-1,TGCGCCAGCAGCTTGGGGACAGGGGGGTTAAGGGATGAAGCTTTCTTT,CASSLGTGGLRDEAFF
.,TRBJ2-5,.,TRBV10-2,TGCGCCAGCAGCGAACTACCGAATACAGGGCGGACTTGGACCCAGTACTTC,CASSELPNTGRTWTQYF
few,TRBJ1-1,TRBD1,TRBV3-1/TRBV3-2,TGTGCCAGCAGCCTGACAGGGGTTTCGGACACTGAAGCTTTCTTT,CASSLTGVSDTEAFF
once,TRBJ1-2,TRBD1,TRBV29-1,TGCAGCGTGGGACAGTACTATGGCTACACCTTC,CSVGQYYGYTF
.,TRBJ1-2,TRBD1,TRBV6-5,TGTGCCAGCAGTTACGACAGGGGCTATGGCTACACCTTC,CASSYDRGYGYTF
.,TRBJ2-1,TRBD2,TRBV2,TGTGCCAGCAGTGCGACTAGCGGATACAATGAGCAGTTCTTC,CASSATSGYNEQFF
few,TRBJ1-1,.,TRBV5-5,TGTGCCAGCAGCTTGGGTCCCCAGCGGACTGAAGCTTTCTTT,CASSLGPQRTEAFF
few,TRBJ1-1,TRBD1,TRBV19,TGTGCCAGTAGCCCGGGACAGGGGCTGAACACTGAAGCTTTCTTT,CASSPGQGLNTEAFF
.,TRBJ2-4,.,TRBV30,TGTGCCTGGACCGGGACACACCTAGCCAAAAACATTCAGTACTTC,CAWTGTHLAKNIQYF
.,TRBJ2-7,.,TRBV28,TGTGCCACCAAGTTCAAGGATAGGCGGACCTACGAGCAGTACTTC,CATKFKDRRTYEQYF
.,TRBJ1-1,.,TRBV7-6,TGTGCCAGCAGCTTAGCGCCACAGATGAACACTGAAGCTTTCTTT,CASSLAPQMNTEAFF
.,TRBJ1-6,TRBD1,TRBV5-1,TGCGCCAGCAGCTTGCTTGGGACAGGGGGCAGCTCCTATAATTCACCCCTCCACTTT,CASSLLGTGGSSYNSPLHF
.,TRBJ2-5,TRBD1,TRBV19,TGTGCCAGTAGTAAAACCACCGGGACAGCCCAAGAGACCCAGTACTTC,CASSKTTGTAQETQYF
few,TRBJ1-2,.,TRBV15,TGTGCCACCAGCAGAGGACAGGCGGTCTCCTATGGCTACACCTTC,CATSRGQAVSYGYTF
.,TRBJ2-7,TRBD2,TRBV5-1,TGCGCCAGCAGCGCCGGACTAGCGGGGCCCTCCTACGAGCAGTACTTC,CASSAGLAGPSYEQYF
.,TRBJ2-1,TRBD2,TRBV2,TGTGCCAGCACCCGACTAGCGGCCTCCTACAATGAGCAGTTCTTC,CASTRLAASYNEQFF